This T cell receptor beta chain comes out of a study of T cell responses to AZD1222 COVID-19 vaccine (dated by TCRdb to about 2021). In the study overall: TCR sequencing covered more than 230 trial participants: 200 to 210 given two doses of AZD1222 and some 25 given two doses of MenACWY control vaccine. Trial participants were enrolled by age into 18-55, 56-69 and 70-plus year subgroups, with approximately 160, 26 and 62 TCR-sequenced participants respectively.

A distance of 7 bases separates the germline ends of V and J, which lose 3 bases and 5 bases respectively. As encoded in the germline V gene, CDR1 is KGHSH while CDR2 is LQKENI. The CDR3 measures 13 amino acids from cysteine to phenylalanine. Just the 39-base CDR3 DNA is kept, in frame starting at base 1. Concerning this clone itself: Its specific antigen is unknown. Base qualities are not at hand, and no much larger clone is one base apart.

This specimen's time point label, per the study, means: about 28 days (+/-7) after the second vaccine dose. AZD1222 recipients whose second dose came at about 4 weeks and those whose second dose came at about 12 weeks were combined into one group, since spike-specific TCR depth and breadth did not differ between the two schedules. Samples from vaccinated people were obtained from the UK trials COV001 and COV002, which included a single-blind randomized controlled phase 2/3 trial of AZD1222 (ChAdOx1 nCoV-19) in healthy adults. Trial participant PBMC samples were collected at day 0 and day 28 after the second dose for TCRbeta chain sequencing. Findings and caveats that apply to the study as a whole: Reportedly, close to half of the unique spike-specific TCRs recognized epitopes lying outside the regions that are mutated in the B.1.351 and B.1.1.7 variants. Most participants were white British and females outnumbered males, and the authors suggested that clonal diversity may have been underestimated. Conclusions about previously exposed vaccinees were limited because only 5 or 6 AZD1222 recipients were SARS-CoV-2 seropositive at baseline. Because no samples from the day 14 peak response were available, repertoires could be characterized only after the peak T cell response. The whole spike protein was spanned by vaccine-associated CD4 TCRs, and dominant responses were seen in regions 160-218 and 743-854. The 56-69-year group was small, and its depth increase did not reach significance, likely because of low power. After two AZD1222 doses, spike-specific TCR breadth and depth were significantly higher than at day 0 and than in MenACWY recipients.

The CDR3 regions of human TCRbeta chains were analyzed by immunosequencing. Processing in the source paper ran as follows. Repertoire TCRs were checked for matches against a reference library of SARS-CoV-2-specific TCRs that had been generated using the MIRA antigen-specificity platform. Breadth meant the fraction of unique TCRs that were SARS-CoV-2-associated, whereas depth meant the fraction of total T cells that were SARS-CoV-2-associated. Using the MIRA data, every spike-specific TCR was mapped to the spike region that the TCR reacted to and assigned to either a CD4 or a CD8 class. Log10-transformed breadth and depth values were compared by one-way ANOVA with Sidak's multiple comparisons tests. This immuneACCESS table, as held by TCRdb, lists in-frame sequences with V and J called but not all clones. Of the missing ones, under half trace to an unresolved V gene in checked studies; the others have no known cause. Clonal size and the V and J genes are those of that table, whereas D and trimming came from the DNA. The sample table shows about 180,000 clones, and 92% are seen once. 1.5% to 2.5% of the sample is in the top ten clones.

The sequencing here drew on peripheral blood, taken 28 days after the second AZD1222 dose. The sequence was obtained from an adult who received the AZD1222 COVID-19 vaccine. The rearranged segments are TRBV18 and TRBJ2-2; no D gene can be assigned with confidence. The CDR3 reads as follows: CASSPAPTGELFF. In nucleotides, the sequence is TGTGCCAGCTCACCCGCGCCGACCGGGGAGCTGTTTTTT.